This T cell receptor beta chain derives from a study of blood T cell repertoires in COVID-19. On the study more broadly: Both acute and convalescent COVID-19 samples were obtained from the United States, Italy and Spain. In each case, the material was cDNA or gDNA derived from T cells, B-cell-depleted T cells, or PBMCs.

Original data processing: Estimated nucleated cell counts came from reference gene primer amplification. Assay: immunoSEQ multiplex PCR; the TCRdb copy retains only in-frame clones and omits some. That table is the source of V, J and clone size, and D and trimming were worked out from the DNA. The sample records 150,000 to 200,000 clones, roughly 86% being singletons. Germline V gives CDR1 MNHEY, CDR2 SMNVEV (reference sequence). V lost 0 bases, J lost 5 bases, and 9 bases stayed unmatched. The CDR3 has 17 residues. Material for sequencing was peripheral blood. V usage is TRBV27 and J usage is TRBJ1-5, with TRBD1 matching over 8 bases. This TCR came from a woman aged 80 or over in a cohort sampled during active or convalescent COVID-19. The CDR3 region is CASSLSADRGPHQPQHF. As DNA, the CDR3 is TGTGCCAGCAGTTTATCGGCCGACAGGGGACCTCATCAGCCCCAGCATTTT.